This TCR beta chain was identified in a study of a mutant IDH1 vaccine in newly diagnosed glioma. Study as a whole: Patients under treatment included around 60% males and 37.5% females and had a mean age of around 40 years.

This sample's time point: week 5, during vaccination. What each vaccine dose contained was 300 ug of mutant IDH1 20-mer peptide, accompanied by topical imiquimod. New IDH1-mutant, ATRX-lost WHO grade 3 or 4 astrocytomas occurred in donors. The CDR3 runs 17 residues. Germline assignment: CDR1 SGHRS and CDR2 YFSETQ. After removal of 0 bases from V and 3 bases from J, the junction contained 5 bases not matched to a gene. On this clone itself: Antigen: not known.

Data came from immunoSEQ multiplex PCR; TCRdb stores just in-frame clones and leaves some out. Of over 50,000 clones listed, around 90% are singletons. This chain uses TRBV5-1 with TRBJ2-3; 12 bases match TRBD2. The sequencing here drew on PBMCs, taken from a glioma patient whose treatment included an IDH1 peptide vaccine. This clonotype was sampled from a woman in her forties with glioma. The CDR3 sequence: CASSLVPSGGVTDTQYF. The CDR3 nucleotides read TGCGCCAGCAGCTTGGTTCCTAGCGGGGGGGTTACAGATACGCAGTATTTT.